A single sample gave rise to the 10 T cell receptor beta chains below, sequenced in a study of T cell changes during pregnancy in multiple sclerosis. Sequencing was performed with immunoSEQ multiplex PCR; in TCRdb, only in-frame clones are kept and a portion is missing. Of fewer than 65,000 clones in the sample, approximately 95% were seen once. The material was CD4+ T cells from peripheral blood mononuclear cells, obtained in the third trimester of pregnancy. Source of these receptors: a female donor with multiple sclerosis, enrolled in a pregnancy study.

The chain carries TRBV7-2 and TRBJ2-1; possibly TRBD2 for D (5 bases). V was shortened by 5 bases and J by 4 bases, with 21 bases between the two germline ends. This CDR3 comprises 17 residues. Germline CDR1 SGHTA, CDR2 FQGNSA. The CDR3 sequence is CASSPREGLERYNEQFF. The CDR3 bases are TGTGCCAGCAGCCCCCGCGAGGGCCTGGAACGGTACAATGAGCAGTTCTTC. The whole variable domain, remainder taken from reference TRBV7-2 and TRBJ2-1, is GAGVSQSPSNKVTEKGKDVELRCDPISGHTALYWYRQSLGQGLEFLIYFQGNSAPDKSGLPSDRFSAERTGGSVSTLTIQRTQQEDSAVYLCASSPREGLERYNEQFFGPGTRLTVL.

With respect to this clone: Other DNA sequences in this sample translate to the same CDR3. This chain joins TRBV14 and TRBJ1-1; D is unresolved. The CDR3 has 13 amino acids. Germline V gives CDR1 SGHDN, CDR2 FVKESK. V was pared by 0 bases and J by 0 bases, with 2 bases between. The CDR3 reads CASSQDMNTEAFF. CDR3 DNA sequence: TGTGCCAGCAGCCAAGATATGAACACTGAAGCTTTCTTT.

As concerns this clone: The junction does not match germline at one end; this may be a read error. The V call is TRBV30, the J call TRBJ1-2, with D possibly matching TRBD1 (5 bases). CDR1 is GTSNPN, CDR2 SVGIG, per germline (reference sequence). The CDR3 has 12 residues. The CDR3 sequence is CAWSRQTWTMAF. CDR3 bases: TGTGCCTGGAGCCGACAGACTTGGACTATGGCCTTC.

This sequence joins TRBV5-4 and TRBJ2-1; maybe TRBD2 (6 bases). Trimming pared 2 bases from V and 6 bases from J, leaving 21 bases between. The CDR3 spans 17 residues. The germline V gene has CDR1 SGHNT and CDR2 YYREEE (reference sequence). The CDR3 protein is CASSLRRAGLLGNEQFF. The CDR3 coding sequence is TGTGCCAGCAGCTTAAGGAGAGCGGGCCTCCTTGGCAATGAGCAGTTCTTC.

The V and J genes are TRBV7-9 and TRBJ1-1; D is unclear. V lost 5 bases, J lost 8 bases, and 9 bases lay in between. Germline V gene lookup returns CDR1 SEHNR and CDR2 FQNEAQ (reference sequence). The CDR3 runs 11 residues. The DNA of the CDR3 is TGTGCCAGCAGCCTGAGATGGGAAGCTTTCTTT. Translation gives CASSLRWEAFF.

The rearrangement links TRBV6-6 to TRBJ2-1; TRBD2 matches at 8 bases. V lost 6 bases, J lost 2 bases, and 6 bases stayed unmatched. The CDR3 has 15 residues. Germline CDR1 is MNHNY and CDR2 is SVGAGI (reference sequence). CDR3 bases: TGTGCCAGCAGACCCGGGGGGGCTGCCTACAATGAGCAGTTCTTC. Protein sequence: CASRPGGAAYNEQFF.

V gene TRBV18 combines with J gene TRBJ1-5; D ambiguous. V shed 5 bases and J shed 2 bases, with 16 bases lying between them. The germline V gene has CDR1 KGHSH and CDR2 LQKENI. The CDR3 sequence is 16 residues long. The DNA for the CDR3 is TGTGCCAGCTCAGCGGGCCCTTCGGCCGGCAATCAGCCCCAGCATTTT. Protein sequence: CASSAGPSAGNQPQHF.

The gene calls are TRBV9 and TRBJ1-2; possibly TRBD1 for D (6 bases). This CDR3 contains 15 residues. The V gene lost 3 bases and the J gene lost 4 bases, with 16 bases spanning the gap. Germline CDR1 is SGDLS and CDR2 is YYNGEE. This CDR3 is CASSGSLGALYGYTF. The CDR3, as DNA: TGTGCCAGCAGCGGGTCCTTGGGGGCGCTCTATGGCTACACCTTC.

This sequence joins TRBV27 and TRBJ1-1; a weak D match, TRBD1 (6 bases). Germline values: CDR1 MNHEY, CDR2 SMNVEV (reference sequence). V was trimmed by 6 bases and J by 4 bases, leaving 12 bases between them. This CDR3 is built from 13 residues. The CDR3 loop is CASRPDSSTEAFF. The CDR3 DNA reads as TGTGCCAGCAGGCCGGACAGTAGCACTGAAGCTTTCTTT.

For the CDR3, the DNA is TGCGCCAGCAGCTTGGGATCTTGGGGGGGCACCGGGGAGCTGTTTTTT. This encodes CASSLGSWGGTGELFF. V is TRBV5-1 and J is TRBJ2-2, with 7 bases matching TRBD2. V trimming: 0 bases; J trimming: 4 bases; junction bases outside the gene matches: 6. The CDR3 is 16 amino acids. Looked up from germline, CDR1 is SGHRS and CDR2 is YFSETQ.